These 17 T cell receptor beta chains were sequenced from one sample in a study of T cell repertoires in cytomegalovirus infection. No cognate antigen is known for these TCRs. TCRdb analysed the reads with MiXCR anew, one entry per CDR3 protein. This sample carries roughly 120,000 distinct CDR3 sequences, over 25% of them seen once, and the ten largest clones take approximately 59%. The sequenced sample was CD8+ T cells from cultured PBMCs, obtained from culture after CMV antigen stimulation. All receptors come from a human donor in good health (CMV status not recorded). Some clones in this sample may be carry-over from other donors' samples.

The chain recombines TRBV4-1 with TRBJ1-1; no reliable D call. This CDR3 spans 13 amino acids. Germline assignment: CDR1 MGHRA and CDR2 YSYEKL. V was shortened by 2 bases and J by 3 bases, with 7 bases between the two germline ends. The CDR3: CASSQRRDTEAFF. The CDR3 DNA reads as TGCGCCAGCAGCCAACGGAGGGACACTGAAGCTTTCTTT.

This clonotype appeared many times. The chain joins TRBV20-1 to TRBJ1-4; D gene ambiguous. V lost 3 bases to trimming and J lost 4 bases, with 15 bases between them. The germline gives CDR1 DFQATT, CDR2 SNEGSKA (reference sequence). This CDR3 spans 15 amino acids. The CDR3 sequence is CSARGFRYNNEKLFF. CDR3 DNA sequence: TGCAGTGCTAGGGGCTTTCGTTACAATAATGAAAAACTGTTTTTT.

This chain connects TRBV6-1 to TRBJ1-1; D not resolved. V gave up 4 bases and J gave up 4 bases, with 13 bases separating them. Germline V gives CDR1 MNHNS, CDR2 SASEGT. The length of the CDR3 is 14 residues. CDR3 DNA: TGTGCCAGCAGTGGGTATGCAGGAGGCACTGAAGCTTTCTTT. The encoded protein is CASSGYAGGTEAFF.

J is TRBJ2-1 and V is TRBV6-4; D unresolved. The V end was cut by 0 bases, the J end by 9 bases, with 15 bases between. The CDR3 sequence is 15 residues long. CDR1 is MRHNA and CDR2 is SNTAGT in the germline V gene. CDR3 residues: CASSDSSGSAREQFF. CDR3 nucleotide sequence: TGTGCCAGCAGTGACTCGTCCGGTTCCGCCCGTGAGCAGTTCTTC.

This clonotype was recorded a few times. V and J are TRBV6-5 and TRBJ2-1, with no clear D. Trimming removed 7 bases from V and 7 bases from J, with 17 bases in between. The CDR3 contains 14 residues. Germline-derived CDR1 and CDR2 are MNHEY and SVGAGI. CDR3 sequence: CASTMDPNRNEQFF. In DNA form, the CDR3 reads TGTGCCAGCACCATGGACCCTAATAGAAATGAGCAGTTCTTC.

This clonotype was detected only a few times. The chain combines TRBV6-2 or TRBV6-3 with TRBJ1-1; unclear D gene. Per germline, CDR1 MNHEY and CDR2 SVGEGT. CDR3 size: 13 residues. V was cut by 2 bases and J by 1 base, with 5 bases left in between. In DNA form, the CDR3 reads TGTGCCAGCAGTTACGTCCCGAACACTGAAGCTTTCTTT. As protein: CASSYVPNTEAFF.

The chain is built from TRBV6-6 and TRBJ1-5; D not resolved. Germline V gene lookup returns CDR1 MNHNY and CDR2 SVGAGI (reference sequence). This CDR3 is built from 14 residues. V was shortened by 5 bases and J by 0 bases, with 8 bases between the two germline ends. The CDR3 region is CASSAPNSNQPQHF. The CDR3 coding sequence is TGTGCCAGCAGTGCTCCGAATAGCAATCAGCCCCAGCATTTT.

This clonotype was seen more than once but under ten times. The chain has TRBV2 and TRBJ2-7, with a tentative D call TRBD1 (6 bases). The CDR3 spans 15 residues. Trimming left V 2 bases short and J 2 bases short, with 13 bases between. Germline V gene data show CDR1 as SNHLY and CDR2 as FYNNEI. CDR3 amino acids: CASSEFWDITYEQYF. The CDR3 DNA reads as TGTGCCAGCAGTGAATTCTGGGACATCACCTACGAGCAGTACTTC.

V gene TRBV6-1 combines with J gene TRBJ1-5; D not resolved. Germline CDR1 and CDR2: MNHNS and SASEGT. The CDR3 loop spans 14 amino acids. V was cut by 5 bases and J by 5 bases, with 13 bases left in between. As DNA, the CDR3 is TGTGCCAGCAGTCCTACGCGCACCGATCAGCCCCAGCATTTT. Amino acid sequence: CASSPTRTDQPQHF.

Only one count was recorded for this clonotype. V is TRBV19 and J is TRBJ2-1, with a possible D match to TRBD2 (5 bases). Germline values: CDR1 LNHDA, CDR2 SQIVND (reference sequence). The CDR3 consists of 16 residues. Trimming took off 7 bases at V and 1 base at J, with 17 bases between the two ends. DNA of the CDR3: TGTGCCAGTATGCGGCTAGCCTTGGGGTCCTACAATGAGCAGTTCTTC. This codes for CASMRLALGSYNEQFF.

This clonotype was recorded at least ten times. The V call is TRBV7-8, the J call TRBJ2-1; D unclear. Germline V gene data show CDR1 as SGHVS and CDR2 as FQNEAQ. The V and J ends lost 3 bases and 4 bases respectively, with 7 bases between them. The CDR3 contains 13 residues. The CDR3 DNA reads TGTGCCAGCAGCTTTGGATTTTACAATGAGCAGTTCTTC. This encodes CASSFGFYNEQFF.

This clonotype was seen more than once but under ten times. V and J are TRBV12-3 or TRBV12-4 and TRBJ2-7; 7 nucleotides match TRBD1. Losses at the gene ends were 6 bases for V and 3 bases for J; bases not matched to a gene: 11. The CDR3 has 15 residues. The CDR3 protein is CASRRGSGQNYEQYF. CDR3 nucleotides: TGTGCCAGCAGGCGCGGATCGGGACAGAACTACGAGCAGTACTTC.

V gene TRBV12-3 or TRBV12-4 combines with J gene TRBJ1-4; no clear D. This CDR3 region has 16 residues. The V end lost 2 bases, the J end lost 0 bases, and 10 bases lay between the germline ends. The CDR3 nucleotides are TGTGCCAGCAGTTTACCCAAGATCTCAACTAATGAAAAACTGTTTTTT. Protein product: CASSLPKISTNEKLFF.

The rearrangement uses TRBV2 and TRBJ1-1; the match to TRBD1 covers 8 bases. V lost 6 bases to trimming and J lost 6 bases; unmatched junction nucleotides: 6. CDR3 length: 13 amino acids. Germline loops: CDR1 SNHLY, CDR2 FYNNEI. This CDR3 is CASRGQGLSEAFF. DNA of the CDR3: TGTGCCAGCAGAGGACAGGGTCTCTCTGAAGCTTTCTTT. The whole variable domain, remainder taken from reference TRBV2 and TRBJ1-1, is EPEVTQTPSHQVTQMGQEVILRCVPISNHLYFYWYRQILGQKVEFLVSFYNNEISEKSEIFDDQFSVERPDGSNFTLKIRSTKLEDSAMYFCASRGQGLSEAFFGQGTRLTVV.

The table lists this clonotype with a few counts. The rearrangement links TRBV7-6 to TRBJ1-1, with D perhaps matching TRBD1 (5 bases). Trimming cost V 1 base and J 0 bases, with 12 bases left between them. The CDR3 has 16 residues. CDR1 and CDR2 (germline): SGHVS, FNYEAQ. The CDR3 here is CASSLGAGLMNTEAFF. CDR3 DNA: TGTGCCAGCAGCTTAGGGGCGGGACTCATGAACACTGAAGCTTTCTTT.

This clonotype has a handful of counts. This sequence joins TRBV5-8 and TRBJ1-4; D is undetermined. This CDR3 is built from 16 residues. Per germline, CDR1 SGHTS and CDR2 YDEGEE. The germline V and J ends were trimmed by 0 bases and 1 base, with 10 bases remaining between them. The CDR3 region is CASSLDGSGTNEKLFF. The CDR3 coding sequence is TGTGCCAGCAGCTTGGATGGTAGTGGAACTAATGAAAAACTGTTTTTT.

The chain recombines TRBV19 with TRBJ2-4; D is unclear. The CDR3 covers 15 residues. The V end was cut by 1 base, the J end by 10 bases, with 17 bases between. The germline CDR1 and CDR2 sequences are LNHDA and SQIVND (reference sequence). The CDR3 spells CASSIGRTPGSIQYF. The CDR3 nucleotides read TGTGCCAGTAGTATAGGTCGCACCCCGGGTTCAATTCAGTACTTC.